The rows below give T cell receptor beta chains drawn from one sample of a study of T cells in Graves' hyperthyroidism and ophthalmopathy. TCRdb re-derived calls from the multiplex PCR reads in MiXCR, one entry per CDR3 protein. In the table there are approximately 380,000 distinct CDR3 sequences, about a fifth of which are singletons. Sequenced: blood. The receptors were gathered from a young woman with Graves' hyperthyroidism. Each CDR3 is given with its conserved first and last residue. Fields, in order: D gene, V gene, clone size, J gene, CDR3 DNA, CDR3 protein. The D gene is left open where the match is weak. The size of a clone is reported for some rows only, either as once, few or many, or as a class for expanded clones.

>-|TRBV7-3|-|TRBJ1-2
TGTGCCAGCAGGTCCAACGGGGACTATGGCTACAACTTC
CASRSNGDYGYNF
>TRBD1|TRBV6-5|-|TRBJ2-7
TGTGCCAGCAGTTACGCCTCATTACAGGGGGACCACGAGCAGTACTTC
CASSYASLQGDHEQYF
>TRBD1|TRBV4-2|-|TRBJ2-7
TGTGCCAGCAGCCGCCAACTAAGGACAGGGGGCGCCCCCGGCGAGCAGTACTTC
CASSRQLRTGGAPGEQYF
>-|TRBV28|-|TRBJ1-5
TGTGCCAGCAGTTTATCGGGATTAGGGACTCAGCCCCAGCATTTT
CASSLSGLGTQPQHF
>TRBD2|TRBV30|-|TRBJ2-7
TGTGCCTGGACGGAGGCGGGGGTTAATTTCGAGCAGTACTTC
CAWTEAGVNFEQYF
>-|TRBV5-1|many|TRBJ2-5
TGCGCCAGCAGCTTGGCAACAGGGATAGAGACCCAGTACTTC
CASSLATGIETQYF
>TRBD1|TRBV4-1|many|TRBJ1-3
TGCGCCAGCAGCCAGGAGGACAGGGCCGGAAACACCATATATTTT
CASSQEDRAGNTIYF
>TRBD1|TRBV6-1|many|TRBJ2-7
TGTGCCAGCAGAACACCGGGACAGGGGACCCACGAGCAGTACTTC
CASRTPGQGTHEQYF
>-|TRBV6-2/TRBV6-3|many|TRBJ2-7
TGTGCCAGCAGATCCCCGCGGGGAGACACATCCTACGAGCAGTACTTC
CASRSPRGDTSYEQYF
>-|TRBV6-1|many|TRBJ1-1
TGTGCCAGCTATTTCGGGGGGGGCAAGAACACTGAAGCTTTCTTT
CASYFGGGKNTEAFF
>-|TRBV7-2|many|TRBJ2-7
TGTGCCAGCAGCTTAGGGGTTGGAAGGTCTGGCTACGAGCAGTACTTC
CASSLGVGRSGYEQYF
>-|TRBV20-1|few|TRBJ1-1
TGCAGTGCTAGGGGGGCCAGGGATACTGAAGCTTTCTTT
CSARGARDTEAFF
>TRBD2|TRBV11-1|few|TRBJ2-4
TGTGCCAGCAGCTTAGAGGGACTAGCGCGGGGTGAGGCCAAAAACATTCAGTACTTC
CASSLEGLARGEAKNIQYF
>TRBD2|TRBV20-1|few|TRBJ2-2
TGCAGTGCTGGCGGGGGGGCTGGCGGGGAGCTGTTTTTT
CSAGGGAGGELFF
>TRBD1|TRBV13|-|TRBJ2-7
TGTGCCAGCAGCTTATTCCCGGGACAGGGGGTTGAGTCCTACGAGCAGTACTTC
CASSLFPGQGVESYEQYF
>-|TRBV5-1|many|TRBJ1-1
TGCGCCAGCAGCCCAGATATGAACACTGAAGCTTTCTTT
CASSPDMNTEAFF
>-|TRBV5-1|many|TRBJ1-2
TGCGCCAGCAGCATTCAGGGTGGTAACTATGGCTACACCTTC
CASSIQGGNYGYTF
>TRBD1|TRBV7-3|many|TRBJ1-1
TGTGCCAGCAGCCTATGGGACAGGGTCGATCGAGCTTTCTTT
CASSLWDRVDRAFF
>TRBD2|TRBV20-1|many|TRBJ2-7
TGCAGTGCTAGGGTCGGGAGGGACGAGCAGTACTTC
CSARVGRDEQYF
>-|TRBV4-1|many|TRBJ1-2
TGCGCCAGCAGCCAAGTGGCTAACTATGGCTACACCTTC
CASSQVANYGYTF
>-|TRBV6-1|many|TRBJ2-7
TGTGCCAGCAGAGCCTCTAGCTCCTACGAGCAGTACTTC
CASRASSSYEQYF
>TRBD1|TRBV6-1|many|TRBJ2-7
TGTGCCAGCAGTCCGGGACAGATCTACGAGCAGTACTTC
CASSPGQIYEQYF
>TRBD1|TRBV30|many|TRBJ1-2
TGTGCCTGGATGGGACAGGCCGATAACTATGGCTACACCTTC
CAWMGQADNYGYTF
>-|TRBV6-2/TRBV6-3|few|TRBJ2-5
TGTGCCAGCAGTTACTCGGAGCGGGAGACCCAGTACTTC
CASSYSERETQYF
>-|TRBV6-2/TRBV6-3|-|TRBJ1-5
TGTGCCAGCACCTCTCGGTATGAAGGGTGGTATAGCAATCAGCCCCGGCATTTT
CASTSRYEGWYSNQPRHF
>TRBD1|TRBV10-3|-|TRBJ2-7
TGTGCCATCAGTGAGCGAACACAGGGGGCTCTCTACGAGCAGTACTTC
CAISERTQGALYEQYF
>-|TRBV10-3|many|TRBJ1-5
TGTGCCATGACCCCGGACAGAGGTCAGCCCCAGCATTTT
CAMTPDRGQPQHF
>-|TRBV7-2|many|TRBJ2-5
TGTGCCAGCAGCCCAGCGAGGGAGACCCAGTACTTC
CASSPARETQYF
>-|TRBV12-3/TRBV12-4|many|TRBJ1-5
TGTGCCAGCAGACAAGACAGCACTACTCAGCCCCAGCATTTT
CASRQDSTTQPQHF
>-|TRBV7-2|-|TRBJ2-7
TGTGCCAGCAGCCCGAGTAGGGCGTCTTACTACGAGCAGTACTTC
CASSPSRASYYEQYF
>-|TRBV7-3|many|TRBJ2-5
TGTGCCAGCAGCTTACTGGGAGGTCCCGAGACCCAGTACTTC
CASSLLGGPETQYF
>-|TRBV12-3/TRBV12-4|many|TRBJ1-3
TGTGCCAGCAGTCCCTTCGCTGGAAACACCATATATTTT
CASSPFAGNTIYF
>TRBD2|TRBV9|many|TRBJ2-7
TGTGCCAGCAGCGTAGTGGCTAGCGGACGAAGGCAGTACTTC
CASSVVASGRRQYF
>-|TRBV12-5|-|TRBJ2-5
TGTGCTAGTGGTTTCCCACCCAACCAAGAGACCCAGTACTTC
CASGFPPNQETQYF
>-|TRBV7-9|-|TRBJ1-2
TGTGCCAGCAGCCCCAACAGCTTCAACTATGGCTACACCTTC
CASSPNSFNYGYTF
>-|TRBV7-6|-|TRBJ2-5
TGTGCCAGCAGCTTACAGGGCTCCGGGGCCCAGTACTTC
CASSLQGSGAQYF
>-|TRBV6-1|many|TRBJ1-5
TGTGCCAGCAGTGAAGCGCCTGGACAGCCTAATCAGCCCCAGCATTTT
CASSEAPGQPNQPQHF
>TRBD1|TRBV5-1|many|TRBJ2-7
TGCGCCAGCAGCTTGGGAGCCGGGACAGTCTTCTACGAGCAGTACTTC
CASSLGAGTVFYEQYF
>-|TRBV6-2/TRBV6-3|-|TRBJ1-1
TGTGCCAGCAGCCACGGGGCGGAAAACACTGAAGCTTTCTTT
CASSHGAENTEAFF